These 24 T cell receptor beta chains were sequenced from one sample in a study of T-cell memory formation after mild COVID-19 listed by TCRdb under 2021. The library was built by means of 5' RACE. Sequencing used an Illumina NovaSeq 6000. In-frame beta chains were kept once TCRdb had trimmed the public reads at Q25 with fastp and called clones with MiXCR. Rows merge per CDR3 protein into single entries with the most common DNA and genes. In all, the sample holds 120,000 to 150,000 distinct CDR3 sequences, and around 5.8% of those were seen once. The ten largest account for approximately 2.2% of the sample. Sequences were obtained from PBMCs or a T cell subset sorted from them (not recorded which). These receptors came from an adult woman who had mild COVID-19 (a few samples of this study predate the infection). The sample titles of this study are shuffled in the database, so cell type and time point are left out; the donor was told from shared clones.

The chain links TRBV6-2 or TRBV6-3 to TRBJ2-1; 7 bases are shared with TRBD2. With V trimmed by 7 bases and J by 7 bases, 10 bases remained unmatched. CDR3 size: 14 residues. Per the germline V gene, CDR1 is MNHEY and CDR2 is SVGEGT. The CDR3 reads CASTGWREKNEQFF. CDR3 in DNA: TGTGCCAGCACCGGGTGGCGGGAGAAGAATGAGCAGTTCTTC.

This chain connects TRBV18 to TRBJ2-7; D is unclear. The ends were cut back, 7 bases at V and 3 bases at J, with 13 bases in the middle. The CDR3 loop spans 13 amino acids. Germline loops: CDR1 KGHSH, CDR2 LQKENI. CDR3 sequence: CASCDGQNYEQYF. CDR3 coding DNA: TGTGCCAGCTGCGACGGGCAGAACTACGAGCAGTACTTC.

This clonotype was seen many times. This chain connects TRBV5-1 to TRBJ2-1; D uncertain. Germline V gene data show CDR1 as SGHRS and CDR2 as YFSETQ. V lost 4 bases and J 9 bases, leaving 14 bases between the germline ends. The CDR3 is 13 amino acids. CDR3 in DNA: TGCGCCAGCAGCCTGGACGGCACGGGTGAGCAGTTCTTC. Its translation: CASSLDGTGEQFF.

This clonotype was found many times. The chain is built from TRBV2 and TRBJ2-4, with a tentative D call TRBD1 (5 bases). Germline CDR1 and CDR2: SNHLY and FYNNEI. The CDR3 is 14 residues long. V lost 3 bases and J lost 0, with 6 bases in between. CDR3 in amino acids: CASSDRVAKNIQYF. Here the CDR3 DNA reads TGTGCCAGCAGTGACAGGGTAGCCAAAAACATTCAGTACTTC.

There are a few counts of this clonotype. CDR3 residues: CASRAGGSTEAFF. The DNA for the CDR3 is TGTGCCAGCCGGGCGGGGGGCAGCACTGAAGCTTTCTTT. The V call is TRBV27, the J call TRBJ1-1; the D gene is possibly TRBD1 (6 bases). V was pared by 8 bases and J by 4 bases, with 14 bases between. The CDR3 runs to 13 residues. CDR1 MNHEY and CDR2 SMNVEV come from the germline V gene (reference sequence).

The sample holds a few counts of this clonotype. The chain joins TRBV19 to TRBJ1-3, with a weak D call TRBD1 (6 bases). Germline CDR1 reads LNHDA; CDR2 reads SQIVND (reference sequence). V lost 6 bases to trimming and J lost 2 bases, with 14 bases between them. The CDR3 runs to 15 residues. The CDR3 coding sequence is TGTGCCAGTAGAATCGGACAGCAGCCTGGAAACACCATATATTTT. It is translated as CASRIGQQPGNTIYF.

This clonotype was counted ten times or more. The J gene is TRBJ2-2, the V gene TRBV27, with no clear D. The CDR3 extends over 13 amino acids. Trimming pared 3 bases from V and 7 bases from J, leaving 9 bases between. Germline CDR1 is MNHEY and CDR2 is SMNVEV (reference sequence). CDR3 region: CASSFAPSGELFF. In nucleotides, the CDR3 is TGTGCCAGCAGTTTTGCCCCAAGCGGGGAGCTGTTTTTT.

In this sample, this clonotype turned up many times. The rearrangement uses TRBV7-9 and TRBJ1-5; possibly TRBD1 for D (6 bases). The length of the CDR3 is 15 residues. The germline CDR1 and CDR2 sequences are SEHNR and FQNEAQ (reference sequence). V lost 7 bases, J lost 1 base, and 14 bases lay in between. Here the CDR3 DNA reads TGTGCCAGCACCCACGGGGGGCCGAGCAATCAGCCCCAGCATTTT. It yields the protein CASTHGGPSNQPQHF.

The CDR3 protein is CSAIVLDRYGYTF. CDR3 DNA: TGCAGTGCCATAGTCCTGGACCGCTATGGCTACACCTTC. The rearrangement uses TRBV20-1 and TRBJ1-2; D is undetermined. V lost 6 bases to trimming and J lost 4 bases, with 15 bases between them. The CDR3 totals 13 residues. CDR1 and CDR2 from the germline V gene are DFQATT and SNEGSKA (reference sequence).

This clonotype was detected a few times. The rearrangement joins TRBV20-1 to TRBJ2-7, with TRBD1 matching 8 bases. V was clipped by 0 bases and J by 5 bases; unmatched bases: 9. The CDR3 has 15 amino acids. Germline values: CDR1 DFQATT, CDR2 SNEGSKA (reference sequence). The CDR3, as DNA: TGCAGTGCTAGAGATGGACAGGGAGGTGCCCACGAGCAGTACTTC. This translates into CSARDGQGGAHEQYF.

This clonotype showed up just a few times. The chain uses TRBV24-1 and TRBJ2-4; tentatively, D is TRBD1 (5 bases). CDR3 length: 16 residues. Germline lookup yields CDR1 KGHDR and CDR2 SFDVKD. V lost 4 bases and J lost 7, with 19 bases in between. Written as DNA, the CDR3 is TGTGCCACCAGTGACTCCTCAGGGTGGTCAGCGAACATTCAGTACTTC. This gives the protein CATSDSSGWSANIQYF.

This clonotype was counted between two and nine times. The chain employs TRBV12-3 or TRBV12-4 and TRBJ2-3; D gene ambiguous. Trimming took off 6 bases at V and 2 bases at J, with 12 bases between the two ends. CDR3 length: 14 residues. CDR3 in amino acids: CASSLTAHTDTQYF. The CDR3 nucleotides read TGTGCCAGCAGCCTCACAGCCCACACAGATACGCAGTATTTT.

This clonotype has more than one count but fewer than ten. J is TRBJ1-1 and V is TRBV30, with D perhaps matching TRBD1 (6 bases). The germline V and J ends were trimmed by 3 bases and 10 bases, with 15 bases remaining between them. Germline CDR1 is GTSNPN and CDR2 is SVGIG (reference sequence). The CDR3 is 12 amino acids. CDR3 protein: CAWSPKVGAAFF. The CDR3 DNA follows: TGTGCCTGGAGCCCCAAGGTGGGGGCAGCTTTCTTT.

The CDR3 nucleotides are TGTGCCAGCAGTCGGACAGGTTCGAACACCGGGGAGCTGTTTTTT. Translating gives CASSRTGSNTGELFF. The V and J genes are TRBV12-3 or TRBV12-4 and TRBJ2-2, with 7 bases identical to TRBD1. The junction had 3 bases not matched to a gene; V was cut back by 5 bases and J by 0 bases. CDR3 length equals 15 residues.

This clonotype was seen many times. The gene calls are TRBV7-2 and TRBJ2-4; D is uncertain. V was trimmed by 5 bases and J by 0 bases, leaving 8 bases between them. Germline CDR1 SGHTA, CDR2 FQGNSA. This CDR3 has 14 residues. The CDR3 nucleotides are TGTGCCAGCAGCCCAGAGGTAGCCAAAAACATTCAGTACTTC. The encoded protein is CASSPEVAKNIQYF.

For this clonotype: One base away lies a much larger clone, so this may be a sequencing read error. J is TRBJ2-1 and V is TRBV11-2; TRBD2 aligns across 9 bases. V lost 5 bases and J lost 15; bases outside the gene matches: 11. This CDR3 is built from 13 residues. CDR1 and CDR2 from the germline V gene are SGHAT and FQNNGV. CDR3 bases: TGTGCCAGCAGCGGTAGCGGGAGAGGTGGCGGGTTCTTC. It codes for CASSGSGRGGGFF.

Many counts were recorded for this clonotype. This sequence joins TRBV7-8 and TRBJ2-7, with 8 bases that match TRBD1. Germline V gene sequence: CDR1 SGHVS, CDR2 FQNEAQ. Losses at the gene ends were 3 bases for V and 4 bases for J; bases not matched to a gene: 8. The CDR3 loop spans 15 amino acids. The CDR3 here is CASSLGPDRVYEQYF. Written as DNA, the CDR3 is TGTGCCAGCAGCTTGGGACCGGACAGGGTTTACGAGCAGTACTTC.

This clonotype was seen more than once but under ten times. V usage is TRBV10-2 and J usage is TRBJ1-1, with 10 positions matching TRBD1. Germline CDR1 reads WSHSY; CDR2 reads SAAADI. V dropped 6 bases and J dropped 0; count of bases not matched to a gene: 7. This CDR3 has 16 amino acids. This chain's CDR3 is CASRTGGVSVNTEAFF. The CDR3 nucleotides are TGCGCCAGCAGGACAGGGGGCGTCTCTGTGAACACTGAAGCTTTCTTT.

The rearrangement uses TRBV5-1 and TRBJ2-3; 12 bases line up with TRBD2. This CDR3 is 14 amino acids long. V gave up 7 bases and J gave up 4 bases; unmatched junction bases: 4. CDR1 SGHRS and CDR2 YFSETQ come from the germline V gene. Here the CDR3 reads CASGGLAGSDTQYF. CDR3 DNA: TGCGCCAGCGGTGGACTAGCGGGGTCAGATACGCAGTATTTT. The variable domain in full, with the rest retrieved from reference TRBV5-1 and TRBJ2-3, is KAGVTQTPRYLIKTRGQQVTLSCSPISGHRSVSWYQQTPGQGLQFLFEYFSETQRNKGNFPGRFSGRQFSNSRSEMNVSTLELGDSALYLCASGGLAGSDTQYFGPGTRLTVL.

This clonotype was counted a few times. The chain employs TRBV2 and TRBJ1-5, with 9 bases lining up with TRBD1. V was pared by 7 bases and J by 3 bases, with 7 bases of the junction left unmatched. The germline gives CDR1 SNHLY, CDR2 FYNNEI. The CDR3 extends over 15 amino acids. CDR3 region: CASNGQGTPNQPQHF. In DNA, the CDR3 is TGTGCCAGCAACGGACAGGGGACCCCCAATCAGCCCCAGCATTTT.

This clonotype was seen more than once but under ten times. The chain recombines TRBV5-1 with TRBJ1-2, with TRBD1 identical over 9 bases. The junction had 15 bases not matched to a gene; V was cut back by 7 bases and J by 8 bases. The CDR3 contains 15 residues. CDR1 is SGHRS and CDR2 is YFSETQ in the germline V gene. The CDR3 region is CASCQQGQGIGGYTF. CDR3 bases: TGCGCCAGCTGCCAACAGGGACAGGGAATAGGCGGCTACACCTTC.

This clonotype was counted a few times. CDR3 amino acids: CASRPGVYEQYF. The CDR3 DNA is TGTGCCAGCAGGCCGGGGGTCTACGAGCAGTACTTC. This chain links TRBV2 with TRBJ2-7, with D possibly TRBD2 on 6 matching bases. Per the germline V gene, CDR1 is SNHLY and CDR2 is FYNNEI. V was trimmed by 6 bases and J by 3 bases, leaving 9 bases between them. The CDR3 covers 12 residues.

In this sample, this clonotype turned up many times. The genes are TRBV6-5 and TRBJ2-1; TRBD2 is a possible D gene (5 bases). The V end was cut by 0 bases, the J end by 3 bases, with 15 bases between. The CDR3 spans 17 residues. Germline V CDR1 and CDR2: MNHEY, SVGAGI. The chain's CDR3 is CASSYSIARSLYNEQFF. The CDR3, as DNA: TGTGCCAGCAGTTACTCTATAGCGCGAAGCCTCTACAATGAGCAGTTCTTC.

The rearrangement links TRBV7-9 to TRBJ2-6; 9 bases line up with TRBD1. The ends lost 8 bases at V and 4 bases at J; junction bases unmatched: 15. The CDR3 is 18 residues long. CDR1 and CDR2 (germline): SEHNR, FQNEAQ (reference sequence). CDR3 bases: TGTGCCAGCCCAAGTACGGGACAGGGTTTCTCCGGGGCCAACGTCCTGACTTTC. Its protein product is CASPSTGQGFSGANVLTF. Using reference TRBV7-9 and TRBJ2-6 for the parts outside the CDR3, the full variable domain is DTGVSQNPRHKITKRGQNVTFRCDPISEHNRLYWYRQTLGQGPEFLTYFQNEAQLEKSRLLSDRFSAERPKGSFSTLEIQRTEQGDSAMYLCASPSTGQGFSGANVLTFGAGSRLTVL.